A selection of T cell receptor beta chains follows, all from one sample in a study of T cell changes during pregnancy in multiple sclerosis. Repertoires were generated with immunoSEQ multiplex PCR, while TCRdb's copy carries only in-frame clones and drops some. The profile shows nearly 70,000 clones, about 90% of them singletons. Specimen: peripheral blood, collected in the second trimester of pregnancy. The source of these receptors is a female donor in good health, enrolled as a control in a pregnancy study. Each CDR3 is given with its conserved first and last residue. D genes are given only for firm matches. Only some rows state a clone size, as once, few, many or a class for expanded clones.

>.|.|TRBJ2-2|TRBV13
TGTGCCAGCAGCCCCAGAGGGAGTTGGGAGCTGTTTTTT
CASSPRGSWELFF
>.|.|TRBJ1-2|TRBV10-3
TGTGCCATTGGGCGGGACTTCTATGGCTACACCTTC
CAIGRDFYGYTF
>.|TRBD2|TRBJ2-7|TRBV19
TGTGCCAGTAGTAAACTTTCCGGGACTAGCGGGAAAGGGGGCTCCTACGAGCAGTACTTC
CASSKLSGTSGKGGSYEQYF
>.|TRBD1|TRBJ1-4|TRBV28
TGTGCCAGCAGTTTCCCCCAGGGGGCTCATGAAAAACTGTTTTTT
CASSFPQGAHEKLFF
>.|.|TRBJ2-2|TRBV9
TGTGCCAGCAGCGTGCAGGTTACGAACACCGGGGAGCTGTTTTTT
CASSVQVTNTGELFF
>.|.|TRBJ1-5|TRBV2
TGTGCCAGCAGGGGGCAGGGGATCGGCAATCAGCCCCAGCATTTT
CASRGQGIGNQPQHF
>.|TRBD1|TRBJ1-4|TRBV2
TGTGCCAGCAGCCGGGACAGGGGAGGGGAAAAACTGTTTTTT
CASSRDRGGEKLFF
>.|TRBD1|TRBJ1-6|TRBV5-6
TGTGCCAGCAGCTTGGAGGACAGGGAGTATTCACCCCTCCACTTT
CASSLEDREYSPLHF
>once|TRBD1|TRBJ2-6|TRBV30
TGTGCCTGGAGTTTGGGACAGGGTTCCTCTGGGGCCAACGTCCTGACTTTC
CAWSLGQGSSGANVLTF
>.|TRBD2|TRBJ2-2|TRBV9
TGTGCCAGCAACCCACTGGCCGGGGGGGCGGGCACCGGGGAGCTGTTTTTT
CASNPLAGGAGTGELFF
>.|TRBD2|TRBJ2-1|TRBV11-3
TGTGCCAGCGCAGTGGGACTAGCGGGACCTGAGCAGTTCTTC
CASAVGLAGPEQFF
>.|.|TRBJ2-2|TRBV19
TGTGCCAGTAGTATAGCCTATAGGCGGGGCACCGGGGAGCTGTTTTTT
CASSIAYRRGTGELFF
>.|.|TRBJ2-7|TRBV10-2
TGCGCCTCCCGGGAGACGTACGAGCAGTACTTC
CASRETYEQYF
>.|TRBD1|TRBJ2-5|TRBV6-1
TGTGCCAGCAGTGAAGCTTGGACAGGGGGGACCCAGTACTTC
CASSEAWTGGTQYF
>.|.|TRBJ2-7|TRBV11-2
TGTGCCAGCAGCCTCGGACCCGGAGGAGACTACGAGCAGTACTTC
CASSLGPGGDYEQYF
>.|TRBD1|TRBJ1-1|TRBV5-1
TGCGCCAGCAGCCACGACAGGGGGCGGAATACTGAAGCTTTCTTT
CASSHDRGRNTEAFF
>once|.|TRBJ1-2|TRBV6-1
TGTGCCAGCAGTCCGGAGAATTTCTATGGCTACACCTTC
CASSPENFYGYTF
>.|.|TRBJ2-3|TRBV5-4
TGTGCCAGCAGCTTGGACAGGGGGGGACCCGGATCGCAGTATTTT
CASSLDRGGPGSQYF
>.|.|TRBJ2-7|TRBV9
TGTGCCAGCAGCGCAGGGGCAATAAGCTCCTACGAGCAGTACTTC
CASSAGAISSYEQYF
>.|TRBD1|TRBJ1-2|TRBV6-4
TGTGCCAGCAGTGACTCTAACAGGGGCTATGGCTACACCTTC
CASSDSNRGYGYTF
>once|.|TRBJ2-1|TRBV7-9
TGTGCCGTACAGGGTTTGGATGAGCAGTTCTTC
CAVQGLDEQFF
>.|.|TRBJ2-2|TRBV2
TGTGCCAGCAGTGAAGCGCTTGTGACTGTGAACACCGGGGAGCTGTTTTTT
CASSEALVTVNTGELFF
>.|TRBD2|TRBJ2-7|TRBV29-1
TGCAGCGTCAGACTAGCGGACACTGCGGGGCAGTACTTC
CSVRLADTAGQYF
>.|.|TRBJ1-1|TRBV27
TGTGCCAGCAGTTTAGGGGGGGGTACTGAAGCTTTCTTT
CASSLGGGTEAFF
>.|TRBD1|TRBJ2-1|TRBV13
TGTGCCAGCAGCTTAGTCGGGACAGAGGTTGGGAATGAGCAGTTCTTC
CASSLVGTEVGNEQFF
>.|.|TRBJ1-4|TRBV7-9
TGTGCCAGCAGCTTTGGGAGGGGTAATGAAAAACTGTTTTTT
CASSFGRGNEKLFF
>once|TRBD1|TRBJ2-1|TRBV28
TGTGCCAGCAGTGACTACAGGGGGAATGAGCAGTTCTTC
CASSDYRGNEQFF
>.|.|TRBJ1-5|TRBV29-1
TGCAGCGTCCAGACGCGGGAGGGTCAGCCCCAGCATTTT
CSVQTREGQPQHF
>.|TRBD1|TRBJ2-5|TRBV19
TGTGCCAGTAGTCAACAGGGGGCATCAGAGACCCAGTACTTC
CASSQQGASETQYF
>few|TRBD2|TRBJ2-7|TRBV2
TGTGCCTGCGGGGGGGCGCTGGACGAGCAGTACTTC
CACGGALDEQYF
>.|.|TRBJ2-7|TRBV6-6
TGTGCCAGCAGTTTGAGCACCTACGAGCAGTACTTC
CASSLSTYEQYF
>.|TRBD1|TRBJ2-5|TRBV2
TGTGCCAGCAGCTGGACAGGAAGGGAAGAGACCCAGTACTTC
CASSWTGREETQYF
>.|TRBD1|TRBJ1-2|TRBV23-1
TGCGCCAGCAGTCTTGACTCCGGGACAGGGGGTCGTGACACCTTC
CASSLDSGTGGRDTF
>.|TRBD1|TRBJ1-1|TRBV6-5
TGTGCCAGCAGCAGGGACAGAGTGAACACTGAAGCTTTCTTT
CASSRDRVNTEAFF
>.|.|TRBJ2-5|TRBV6-1
TGTGCCAGCAGCCGGGACTCTCAAGAGACCCAGTACTTC
CASSRDSQETQYF
>once|.|TRBJ2-3|TRBV27
TGTGCCAGCAGTTTATGGGACATTTCGGGGGGCGCGGGTGCAGATACGCAGTATTTT
CASSLWDISGGAGADTQYF
>.|.|TRBJ2-3|TRBV7-6
TGTGCCAGCAGCTTTCGGGGCACAGATACGCAGTATTTT
CASSFRGTDTQYF
>.|.|TRBJ2-3|TRBV19
TGTGCCAGTAGTAGTATCCGGGTTCTCGGGAGAACAGATACGCAGTATTTT
CASSSIRVLGRTDTQYF
>.|TRBD1|TRBJ2-7|TRBV6-5
TGTGCCACTACGACAGGGCACTCGGGTGAGCAGTACTTC
CATTTGHSGEQYF
>.|TRBD2|TRBJ2-3|TRBV5-6
TGTGCCAGCAGCCCGCTAGCGGGGCACACAGATACGCAGTATTTT
CASSPLAGHTDTQYF
>.|.|TRBJ2-7|TRBV15
TGTGCCACCAGCAGAGATCGAGTATCCCCCGTACACGAGCAGTACTTC
CATSRDRVSPVHEQYF
>once|.|TRBJ2-1|TRBV7-8
TGTGCCAGCATCCCCATAGTTAGGGGAAGCTCCTACAATGAGCAGTTCTTC
CASIPIVRGSSYNEQFF
>.|TRBD1|TRBJ1-1|TRBV28
TGTGCCAGCAGCCTGACAGGGAAGACTGAAGCTTTCTTT
CASSLTGKTEAFF
>.|.|TRBJ2-7|TRBV11-2
TGTGCCAGCAGCTTAGACCAGGGTACTTACGAGCAGTACTTC
CASSLDQGTYEQYF
>.|.|TRBJ1-1|TRBV7-9
TGTGCCAGCAGCCCGGAGGGACGGGGAGGGTCCACTGAAGCTTTCTTT
CASSPEGRGGSTEAFF
>.|.|TRBJ2-4|TRBV11-2
TGTGCCAGCAGCCTACTGAATACCGGGACCAAAAACATTCAGTACTTC
CASSLLNTGTKNIQYF